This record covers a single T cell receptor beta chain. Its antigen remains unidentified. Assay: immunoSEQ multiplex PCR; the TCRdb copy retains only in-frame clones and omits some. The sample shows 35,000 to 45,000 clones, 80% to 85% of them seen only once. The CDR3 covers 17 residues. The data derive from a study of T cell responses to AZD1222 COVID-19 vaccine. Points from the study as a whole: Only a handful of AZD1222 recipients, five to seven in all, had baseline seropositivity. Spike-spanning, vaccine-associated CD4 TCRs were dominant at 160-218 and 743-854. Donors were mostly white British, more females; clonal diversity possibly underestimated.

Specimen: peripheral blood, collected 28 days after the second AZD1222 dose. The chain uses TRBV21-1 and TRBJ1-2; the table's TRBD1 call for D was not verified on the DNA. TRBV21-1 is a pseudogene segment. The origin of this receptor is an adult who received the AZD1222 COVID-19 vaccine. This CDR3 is CASSARDRGYKNYGYTF. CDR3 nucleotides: TGTGCCAGCAGCGCCCGGGACAGGGGATATAAAAACTATGGCTACACCTTC.